This entry is about one TCR beta chain. V gave up 4 bases and J gave up 2 bases, with 17 bases separating them. The CDR3 extends over 16 amino acids. Per germline, CDR1 SGHRS and CDR2 YFSETQ. This sample is part of a study of shared clonotypes between healthy human individuals. The authors distributed each subset's genomic DNA evenly over several immunoSEQ plates. The sequenced material, unsorted PBMC DNA, was run on ten immunoSEQ deep assay plates. Profiling relied on immunoSEQ multiplex PCR, and the TCRdb table lists in-frame clones only, not all of them. This table holds some 510,000 clones, 75% to 85% found once.

The V call is TRBV5-1, the J call TRBJ2-3; D is perhaps TRBD2 (6 bases). Sample: PBMCs. The receptor was derived from a woman between 35 and 50 years old in good health. Some clones in this sample may be carry-over from other donors' samples. The CDR3 loop reads CASSLDGSTNTDTQYF. The CDR3 DNA sequence: TGCGCCAGCAGCCTCGACGGGAGTACCAACACAGATACGCAGTATTTT.